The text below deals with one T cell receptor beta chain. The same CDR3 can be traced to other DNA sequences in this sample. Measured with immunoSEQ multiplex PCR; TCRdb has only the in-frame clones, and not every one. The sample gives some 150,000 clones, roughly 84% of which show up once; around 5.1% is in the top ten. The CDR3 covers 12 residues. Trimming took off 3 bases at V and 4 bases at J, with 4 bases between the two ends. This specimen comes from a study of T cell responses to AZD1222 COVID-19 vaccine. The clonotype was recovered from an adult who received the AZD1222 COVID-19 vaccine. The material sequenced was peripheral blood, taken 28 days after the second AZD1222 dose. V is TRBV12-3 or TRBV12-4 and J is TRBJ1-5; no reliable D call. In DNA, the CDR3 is TGTGCCAGCAGTTTCGGAAATCAGCCCCAGCATTTT. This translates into CASSFGNQPQHF.